Listed below are T cell receptor beta chains from one sample, sequenced in a study of immune characterization of retroperitoneal liposarcoma. TCRdb independently ran MiXCR on the PCR reads; one entry per CDR3 protein. The data hold roughly 11,000 distinct CDR3 sequences, with about 27% observed a single time. The sequenced material came from tumor tissue. The source is a female donor with retroperitoneal liposarcoma. Each CDR3 is given with its conserved first and last residue. A D gene is named only where the DNA matches it firmly. The listing skips clone size in some rows; elsewhere it reads once, few, many or a size class.

CASSARAESTGELFF	TGTGCCAGCAGTGCCCGCGCGGAGAGTACCGGGGAGCTGTTTTTT	15	.	.	TRBV6-1	TRBJ2-2
CASCHAIETQYF	TGTGCCAGCTGTCACGCAATCGAGACCCAGTACTTT	12	.	.	TRBV6-1	TRBJ2-3
CASTPPTRKETQYF	TGTGCCAGCACCCCCCCGACTAGGAAGGAGACCCAGTACTTC	14	.	medium-sized	TRBV7-2	TRBJ2-5
CASRAQGALYEQYF	TGTGCCAGCAGAGCACAGGGCGCCCTATACGAGCAGTACTTC	14	.	many	TRBV10-3	TRBJ2-7
CASSARQGGSTDTQYF	TGTGCCAGCAGCGCCCGACAGGGCGGAAGCACAGATACGCAGTATTTT	16	TRBD1	medium-sized	TRBV7-2	TRBJ2-3
CASSDWTSGVQYF	TGTGCCAGCAGTGATTGGACTAGCGGGGTCCAGTACTTC	13	TRBD2	medium-sized	TRBV6-1	TRBJ2-5
CASSLDTGGYNEQYF	TGTGCCAGCAGCTTAGATACAGGGGGGTACAATGAGCAGTACTTC	15	TRBD1	medium-sized	TRBV7-2	TRBJ2-7
CASSSTWGNEQFF	TGTGCCAGCAGCTCGACGTGGGGTAATGAGCAGTTCTTC	13	.	.	TRBV6-1	TRBJ2-1
CASRFTGQYRYEQFF	TGTGCCAGCAGATTCACAGGGCAATATCGCTACGAGCAGTTCTTC	15	.	many	TRBV6-1	TRBJ2-1
CASSFGTPPVEQYF	TGTGCCAGCAGTTTCGGGACCCCTCCTGTAGAGCAGTACTTC	14	.	many	TRBV6-1	TRBJ2-7
CASGRNQGTEAFF	TGTGCTAGTGGCCGTAATCAGGGGACTGAAGCTTTCTTT	13	.	.	TRBV12-5	TRBJ1-1
CASSRVNEQFF	TGTGCCAGCTCGAGGGTAAATGAGCAGTTCTTC	11	.	medium-sized	TRBV6-1	TRBJ2-1
CASSLAQGSYEQFF	TGTGCCAGCAGTTTAGCACAGGGCTCCTACGAGCAGTTCTTC	14	.	many	TRBV12-3/TRBV12-4	TRBJ2-1
CASSYFGGGTGELFF	TGTGCCAGCAGTTACTTTGGCGGGGGGACCGGGGAGCTGTTTTTT	15	TRBD2	few	TRBV6-5	TRBJ2-2
CASRGGGETQYF	TGTGCCAGCAGAGGAGGCGGAGAGACCCAGTACTTC	12	.	once	TRBV7-2	TRBJ2-5
CASSLSGTSGYFSSYEQFF	TGTGCCAGCAGTTTATCCGGGACTAGCGGGTACTTTAGCTCCTACGAGCAGTTCTTC	19	TRBD2	few	TRBV27	TRBJ2-1
CASSLPGPRGEKLFF	TGTGCCAGCAGCCTTCCGGGACCCAGGGGTGAAAAACTGTTTTTT	15	.	few	TRBV7-8	TRBJ1-4
CASSPEQRFYEQYF	TGTGCCAGCAGCCCTGAACAGAGATTCTACGAGCAGTACTTC	14	.	.	TRBV14	TRBJ2-7
CASSLDRRLGGTYEQFF	TGTGCCAGCAGCCTGGACAGGAGGCTTGGGGGGACCTACGAGCAGTTCTTC	17	.	.	TRBV5-6	TRBJ2-1